This T cell receptor beta chain was profiled in a study of CD8+CD57+ T cells in acquired aplastic anemia. Study overall: Sorted CD4+ and CD8+ cell DNA averaged approximately 3.2 ug. For CD4+ cells, healthy donors had an average of roughly 9.8 million reads. Study-wide results and limits: In common between the patients and the controls were some 28 CD8+ CDR3 sequences. Patients showed no significant difference from controls in CD8+ Simpson's diversity.

To note about this clonotype: Its antigen is unidentified.

This CDR3 has 17 residues. V lost 6 bases to trimming and J lost 0 bases; unmatched junction nucleotides: 14. CDR1 MGHDK and CDR2 SYGVNS come from the germline V gene. For CDR3 and TCR beta VDJ profiling, genomic DNA was the template used. TCRdb ran MiXCR on the reads and lists one entry per CDR3 protein. The table includes 50,000 to 65,000 distinct CDR3 sequences, roughly 54% detected once. V gene TRBV25-1 combines with J gene TRBJ2-7; 7 nucleotides line up with TRBD1. This TCR came from a human donor in good health, serving as a control. The sample was sorted CD4+, CD8+, or CD8+CD57+ T cells (not recorded which) from PBMCs. The CDR3 DNA follows: TGTGCCAGCAGCTTGCCCGAGGCAGGGGGTAGCTCCTACGAGCAGTACTTC. Translation gives CASSLPEAGGSSYEQYF.